Listed below are T cell receptor beta chains from one sample, sequenced in a study of T cell changes during pregnancy in multiple sclerosis. The protocol was immunoSEQ multiplex PCR, while the TCRdb copy is restricted to in-frame clones and leaves out a portion. The repertoire has roughly 40,000 clones, more than 85% of them found once; the top ten carry roughly 1.8%. The starting material was CD4+ T cells from peripheral blood mononuclear cells, obtained after pregnancy. These receptors were collected from a female donor in good health, enrolled as a control in a pregnancy study. CDR3s include the opening cysteine and the closing phenylalanine or tryptophan. A D gene is named only where the DNA matches it firmly. Clone size is stated in some rows and not others, as once, few, many or a class when expanded.

V gene	J gene	D gene	clone size	CDR3 protein	CDR3 DNA
TRBV6-5	TRBJ2-7	-	-	CASRRLTHYEQYF	TGTGCCAGCAGGAGACTAACCCACTACGAGCAGTACTTC
TRBV4-1	TRBJ2-1	TRBD2	-	CASSLYLADNEQFF	TGCGCCAGCAGCCTATACCTAGCGGACAATGAGCAGTTCTTC
TRBV6-1	TRBJ2-1	TRBD1	-	CASRLDRGRNEQFF	TGTGCCAGCAGGTTGGACAGGGGGCGCAATGAGCAGTTCTTC
TRBV6-1	TRBJ2-1	TRBD2	-	CASTSGGAGHEQFF	TGTGCCAGCACTAGCGGGGGGGCCGGTCACGAGCAGTTCTTC
TRBV7-3	TRBJ1-1	-	-	CASSLSPGNTEAFF	TGTGCCAGCAGCTTAAGTCCCGGGAACACTGAAGCTTTCTTT
TRBV28	TRBJ2-3	TRBD2	-	CASSKTLAGGPLDTQYF	TGTGCCAGCAGTAAAACATTAGCGGGAGGGCCTCTGGATACGCAGTATTTT
TRBV5-8	TRBJ2-7	-	-	CASNYRATSYEQYF	TGTGCCAGCAACTACAGGGCAACCTCCTACGAGCAGTACTTC
TRBV11-2	TRBJ1-2	TRBD1	once	CASSSGQIYGYTF	TGTGCCAGCAGCTCGGGACAGATCTATGGCTACACCTTC
TRBV2	TRBJ1-1	-	-	CASRGQLMNTEAFF	TGTGCCAGCAGAGGACAGCTAATGAACACTGAAGCTTTCTTT
TRBV7-2	TRBJ2-1	TRBD2	-	CASSNSGSDDEQFF	TGTGCCAGCAGCAACAGCGGGAGCGATGATGAGCAGTTCTTC
TRBV7-3	TRBJ2-5	TRBD2	-	CASSPGRGETQYF	TGTGCCAGCAGCCCCGGGAGGGGGGAGACCCAGTACTTC
TRBV6-4	TRBJ1-2	-	-	CASRNSGGYGYTF	TGTGCCAGCAGAAATTCGGGGGGGTATGGCTACACCTTC
TRBV15	TRBJ1-5	-	-	CATSRVGGVSNQPQHF	TGTGCCACCAGCAGAGTAGGAGGGGTTAGCAATCAGCCCCAGCATTTT
TRBV7-2	TRBJ1-1	-	-	CASSRLYYEAEAFF	TGTGCCAGCAGCCGACTTTATTATGAGGCTGAAGCTTTCTTT
TRBV29-1	TRBJ1-2	-	-	CSVARREGGPYGYTF	TGCAGCGTTGCGCGACGGGAGGGAGGACCTTATGGCTACACCTTC
TRBV19	TRBJ2-1	TRBD1	-	CASSPTGTGKHEQFF	TGTGCCAGTAGTCCGACGGGGACAGGGAAACATGAGCAGTTCTTC
TRBV15	TRBJ2-5	TRBD2	-	CATSRDREGVVTQYF	TGTGCCACCAGCAGAGATAGGGAGGGAGTTGTGACCCAGTACTTC
TRBV2	TRBJ2-1	-	-	CASRLAPYNEQFF	TGTGCCAGCAGGCTAGCGCCGTACAATGAGCAGTTCTTC
TRBV6-5	TRBJ2-7	-	-	CASNLANYEQYF	TGTGCCAGCAACCTAGCGAACTACGAGCAGTACTTC
TRBV15	TRBJ1-2	-	-	CATSQRSSNYGYTF	TGTGCCACCAGCCAGCGCTCCTCTAACTATGGCTACACCTTC
TRBV9	TRBJ2-2	TRBD1	-	CASSQGAGGTGELFF	TGTGCCAGCAGCCAGGGGGCGGGCGGCACCGGGGAGCTGTTTTTT
TRBV6-1	TRBJ1-4	-	-	CASSEARGNEKLFF	TGTGCCAGCAGTGAAGCGCGAGGTAATGAAAAACTGTTTTTT
TRBV7-8	TRBJ1-5	TRBD1	-	CASSVRGQGDYSNQPQHF	TGTGCCAGCAGCGTAAGGGGACAGGGGGACTATAGCAATCAGCCCCAGCATTTT
TRBV11-2	TRBJ2-1	TRBD1	-	CASSLLGTALNEQFF	TGTGCCAGCAGCCTCCTAGGGACAGCTTTGAATGAGCAGTTCTTC
TRBV6-5	TRBJ2-7	TRBD1	-	CACGTGVTYEQYF	TGTGCCTGCGGGACAGGGGTGACCTACGAGCAGTACTTC
TRBV7-8	TRBJ2-7	-	-	CASSLARLGKGAYEQYF	TGTGCCAGCAGCTTAGCGAGGTTGGGGAAAGGGGCCTACGAGCAGTACTTC
TRBV6-5	TRBJ1-3	-	once	CASSLTGILSGNTIYF	TGTGCCAGCAGTTTAACAGGGATCCTCTCTGGAAACACCATATATTTT
TRBV6-4	TRBJ2-3	-	-	CASSPRGGTDTQYF	TGTGCCAGCAGTCCTCGGGGTGGGACAGATACGCAGTATTTT